This T cell receptor (beta chain) is drawn from a study of human T cells and chemical hapten exposure. For the study at large: Per-sample TCR yields varied mainly from small pooled library volume differences.

Study findings and constraints: DPC sensitization did not alter TCRs above 1 in 1000 frequency.

On this clonotype itself: Its specificity is not known.

CDR3 length: 11 amino acids. The germline gives CDR1 SGHDN, CDR2 FVKESK. Trimming removed 3 bases at V and 6 bases at J, with 6 bases between. Separate cDNA molecules received unique molecular identifiers, which the library attached to them. Authors' analysis steps: Counts of TCRs in each sample centred on a median of approximately 96,000 and extended from roughly 23,000 to 700,000. TCRdb redid the calling of the reads with MiXCR, one entry per CDR3 protein. The V and J calls come from TCRdb's annotation, not from the publication. This sample has 95,000 to 150,000 distinct CDR3 sequences, with 8.5% found just once. Unfractionated whole blood yielded the extracted total RNA.

Material for sequencing was whole blood. This TCR was recovered from a human donor in good health. Some clones in this sample may be carry-over from other donors' samples. The rearrangement uses TRBV14 and TRBJ2-7; D ambiguous. The CDR3 reads CASSHGIEQYF. CDR3 bases: TGTGCCAGCAGCCATGGCATCGAGCAGTACTTC.